The 23 T cell receptor beta chains below come from one sample, sequenced in a study of blood T cell repertoires in COVID-19 (dated by TCRdb to the early 2020s). Libraries were made using the immunoSEQ multiplex PCR assay. TCRdb took this table from immuneACCESS and kept in-frame rearrangements with V and J called. Such tables lack part of the clones; where checked against another copy, unresolved V genes explain under half of the gap, and the rest is unexplained. The sample yields about 250,000 clones; approximately 86% were counted once. Together, the top ten hold 0.85% to 1% of the sample. Sample: peripheral blood. The receptors shown here come from a human donor with COVID-19, enrolled during active disease. The donor label of this sample is uncertain.

This chain links TRBV29-1 with TRBJ1-4, with 9 bases fitting TRBD1. The CDR3 covers 17 residues. V shed 6 bases, J shed 7 bases, and the junction held 18 bases outside the gene matches. In germline, CDR1 is SQVTM, CDR2 ANQGSEA. The CDR3 spells CSVAPGTGLGRSEKLFF. CDR3 sequence (DNA): TGCAGCGTAGCACCTGGGACAGGGCTTGGTCGGAGTGAAAAACTGTTTTTT. The full variable domain, its missing parts supplied by reference TRBV29-1 and TRBJ1-4, is SAVISQKPSRDICQRGTSLTIQCQVDSQVTMMFWYRQQPGQSLTLIATANQGSEATYESGFVIDKFPISRPNLTFSTLTVSNMSPEDSSIYLCSVAPGTGLGRSEKLFFGSGTQLSVL.

This chain connects TRBV18 to TRBJ2-5; perhaps TRBD1 as D (6 bases). This CDR3 contains 15 residues. Trimming shortened V by 3 bases and J by 2 bases, and 13 bases separated the two germline ends. Looked up from germline, CDR1 is KGHSH and CDR2 is LQKENI. The CDR3 sequence: CASSPQQGFQETQYF. In nucleotides, the CDR3 is TGTGCCAGCTCACCGCAACAGGGATTTCAAGAGACCCAGTACTTC. The full variable domain, with the rest looked up from reference TRBV18 and TRBJ2-5, is NAGVMQNPRHLVRRRGQEARLRCSPMKGHSHVYWYRQLPEEGLKFMVYLQKENIIDESGMPKERFSAEFPKEGPSILRIQQVVRGDSAAYFCASSPQQGFQETQYFGPGTRLLVL.

V gene TRBV28 combines with J gene TRBJ1-1; TRBD1 might be the D (6 bases). CDR1 and CDR2 (germline): MDHEN, SYDVKM. Deletions cut 11 bases from V and 3 bases from J, with 16 bases between. The CDR3 is 13 amino acids. This chain's CDR3 is CAHKDTGYTEAFF. Here the CDR3 DNA reads TGTGCCCACAAAGATACAGGGTACACTGAAGCTTTCTTT. Filled out from reference TRBV28 and TRBJ1-1, the complete variable domain reads DVKVTQSSRYLVKRTGEKVFLECVQDMDHENMFWYRQDPGLGLRLIYFSYDVKMKEKGDIPEGYSVSREKKERFSLILESASTNQTSMYLCAHKDTGYTEAFFGQGTRLTVV.

The chain recombines TRBV5-1 with TRBJ2-3, with a possible D match to TRBD2 (6 bases). The germline gives CDR1 SGHRS, CDR2 YFSETQ. Deletions cut 2 bases from V and 3 bases from J, with 13 bases between. The length of the CDR3 is 15 residues. CDR3 sequence: CASSFGGKVTDTQYF. For the CDR3, the DNA is TGCGCCAGCAGCTTTGGAGGGAAGGTGACAGATACGCAGTATTTT. The variable domain in full, with the rest retrieved from reference TRBV5-1 and TRBJ2-3, is KAGVTQTPRYLIKTRGQQVTLSCSPISGHRSVSWYQQTPGQGLQFLFEYFSETQRNKGNFPGRFSGRQFSNSRSEMNVSTLELGDSALYLCASSFGGKVTDTQYFGPGTRLTVL.

The chain recombines TRBV6-4 with TRBJ2-1; 12 nucleotides agree with TRBD2. V was pared by 3 bases and J by 9 bases, with 6 bases of the junction left unmatched. The length of the CDR3 is 15 residues. Per the germline V gene, CDR1 is MRHNA and CDR2 is SNTAGT. CDR3 in amino acids: CASSELAGGLVEQFF. DNA of the CDR3: TGTGCCAGCAGTGAACTAGCGGGAGGCCTGGTTGAGCAGTTCTTC.

The rearrangement links TRBV27 to TRBJ1-1; 10 positions agree with TRBD1. The ends lost 5 bases at V and 4 bases at J; junction bases unmatched: 4. CDR1 and CDR2 (germline): MNHEY, SMNVEV (reference sequence). The CDR3 runs 14 residues. The chain's CDR3 is CASSPRDRGTEAFF. CDR3 nucleotide sequence: TGTGCCAGCAGTCCCCGGGACAGGGGCACTGAAGCTTTCTTT.

This sequence joins TRBV5-1 and TRBJ2-2, with D possibly matching TRBD1 (6 bases). The CDR3 length is 15 residues. The V and J ends lost 0 bases and 5 bases respectively, with 11 bases between them. Germline lookup yields CDR1 SGHRS and CDR2 YFSETQ. The CDR3 is CASSLVSGVTGELFF. DNA of the CDR3: TGCGCCAGCAGCTTGGTTTCAGGGGTTACCGGGGAGCTGTTTTTT.

This clone was counted once. The chain has TRBV19 and TRBJ2-5; 14 positions match TRBD2. The CDR3 runs to 15 residues. V dropped 4 bases and J dropped 3; count of bases not matched to a gene: 1. The germline CDR1 and CDR2 sequences are LNHDA and SQIVND (reference sequence). The DNA of the CDR3 is TGTGCCAGTAGTAGGGGACTAGCGGGGGAAGAGACCCAGTACTTC. This gives the protein CASSRGLAGEETQYF.

The chain uses TRBV18 and TRBJ1-2; D is perhaps TRBD1 (6 bases). The CDR3 contains 14 residues. Per the germline V gene, CDR1 is KGHSH and CDR2 is LQKENI. Trimming removed 5 bases from V and 4 bases from J, with 14 bases in between. The DNA for the CDR3 is TGTGCCAGCTCATTACAGGGTTTTGGCTATGGCTACACCTTC. This translates into CASSLQGFGYGYTF.

This clone was recorded a few times. The chain links TRBV9 to TRBJ1-3; tentative D call: TRBD1 (6 bases). In germline, CDR1 is SGDLS, CDR2 YYNGEE. The V and J ends lost 3 bases and 2 bases respectively, with 12 bases between them. This CDR3 has 15 amino acids. The chain's CDR3 is CASSEGGHPGNTIYF. The CDR3 nucleotides read TGTGCCAGCAGCGAAGGGGGACACCCTGGAAACACCATATATTTT.

The chain joins TRBV2 to TRBJ1-1; the D gene is possibly TRBD1 (6 bases). The CDR3 covers 14 residues. Trimming stripped 7 bases from V and 0 bases from J, with 12 bases between. From germline, CDR1 is SNHLY and CDR2 FYNNEI. This CDR3 is CASTTGQLNTEAFF. In nucleotides, the CDR3 is TGTGCCAGCACAACCGGACAGTTGAACACTGAAGCTTTCTTT.

The rearrangement links TRBV18 to TRBJ2-7; the match to TRBD2 covers 8 bases. Germline assignment: CDR1 KGHSH and CDR2 LQKENI. This CDR3 region has 15 residues. Unmatched junction bases numbered 3, after V lost 2 bases and J lost 0 bases. The CDR3 DNA reads TGTGCCAGCTCACCAAGCGGGAGCCTCTCCTACGAGCAGTACTTC. Translated: CASSPSGSLSYEQYF.

This clone was recorded once. V gene TRBV5-1 combines with J gene TRBJ2-5; TRBD2 matches 15 bases. The V gene's germline CDR1 is SGHRS and CDR2 YFSETQ. CDR3 length: 17 residues. The V segment lost 3 bases and the J segment 4 bases; nucleotides outside the gene matches: 7. As DNA, the CDR3 is TGCGCCAGCAGCTCCGGGACTAGCGGGAGGAGGGGAGAGACCCAGTACTTC. Amino acids: CASSSGTSGRRGETQYF.

This clone turned up a few times. The chain combines TRBV27 with TRBJ1-2; D is perhaps TRBD1 (6 bases). Trimming took off 2 bases at V and 6 bases at J, with 10 bases between the two ends. Germline V lookup: CDR1 MNHEY, CDR2 SMNVEV (reference sequence). The CDR3 sequence is 13 residues long. The CDR3, as DNA: TGTGCCAGCAGTTTAACCGGGGGGCATGGCTACACCTTC. This encodes CASSLTGGHGYTF.

This clone was seen more than once but under ten times. The chain employs TRBV9 and TRBJ1-1; 9 bases align to TRBD1. CDR3 length: 15 amino acids. V dropped 2 bases and J dropped 5; count of bases not matched to a gene: 7. The V gene's germline CDR1 is SGDLS and CDR2 YYNGEE. The CDR3 loop reads CASSVRTGEGTEAFF. CDR3 DNA sequence: TGTGCCAGCAGCGTTAGGACAGGGGAGGGGACTGAAGCTTTCTTT. The whole variable domain, filled in from reference TRBV9 and TRBJ1-1, reads DSGVTQTPKHLITATGQRVTLRCSPRSGDLSVYWYQQSLDQGLQFLIQYYNGEERAKGNILERFSAQQFPDLHSELNLSSLELGDSALYFCASSVRTGEGTEAFFGQGTRLTVV.

This clone has a single count. The J gene is TRBJ2-3, the V gene TRBV27; 11 bases match TRBD2. Germline trimming cut 5 bases from V and 4 bases from J; bases unmatched to any gene: 8. CDR3 size: 16 residues. CDR1 and CDR2 (germline): MNHEY, SMNVEV (reference sequence). The CDR3 region has the DNA TGTGCCAGCAGTCCTACTAGCGGGAGACCCCCAGATACGCAGTATTTT. Its translation is CASSPTSGRPPDTQYF.

V and J are TRBV6-2 or TRBV6-3 and TRBJ2-4, with D hard to call. Germline CDR1 MNHEY, CDR2 SVGEGT. This CDR3 comprises 14 residues. V lost 6 bases to trimming and J lost 8 bases, with 17 bases between them. In DNA form, the CDR3 reads TGTGCCAGCAGCCTTGGGTCCCACCGGGACATTCAGTACTTC. As protein: CASSLGSHRDIQYF.

The chain carries TRBV28 and TRBJ1-4, with D unresolved. V was trimmed by 4 bases and J by 7 bases, leaving 7 bases between them. CDR1 is MDHEN, CDR2 SYDVKM, per germline. The CDR3 runs 12 residues. Here the CDR3 DNA reads TGTGCCAGCAGTTCAGGTGGTGAAAAACTGTTTTTT. It encodes CASSSGGEKLFF.

The chain recombines TRBV7-9 with TRBJ2-3, with a tentative D call TRBD1 (6 bases). The CDR3 runs 14 residues. V was clipped by 10 bases and J by 2 bases, with 16 bases between them. The germline CDR1 and CDR2 sequences are SEHNR and FQNEAQ (reference sequence). CDR3 region: CATPRWGHTDTQYF. The CDR3 DNA reads TGTGCCACCCCCCGGTGGGGGCACACAGATACGCAGTATTTT.

V usage is TRBV3-1 (or the pseudogene TRBV3-2) and J usage is TRBJ1-5, with unresolved D. Germline V gives CDR1 LGHDT, CDR2 YNNKEL (reference sequence). V lost 4 bases to trimming and J lost 3 bases, with 10 bases between them. This CDR3 contains 14 residues. The CDR3 region is CASSPRATNQPQHF. The CDR3 region has the DNA TGTGCCAGCAGCCCCCGAGCCACCAATCAGCCCCAGCATTTT.

The chain carries TRBV3-1 (or the pseudogene TRBV3-2) and TRBJ2-2; weak D call: TRBD2 (5 bases). Germline assignment: CDR1 LGHDT and CDR2 YNNKEL (reference sequence). V lost 4 bases, J lost 3 bases, and 9 bases lay in between. This CDR3 spans 14 amino acids. In nucleotides, the CDR3 is TGTGCCAGCAGCCTGCTGAGGGACACCGGGGAGCTGTTTTTT. This codes for CASSLLRDTGELFF.

The chain uses TRBV28 and TRBJ1-2; 9 bases line up with TRBD1. Germline CDR1 is MDHEN and CDR2 is SYDVKM. The CDR3 runs 15 residues. V was clipped by 5 bases and J by 7 bases; unmatched bases: 11. This CDR3 is CASSTPGQGVGGYTF. CDR3 in DNA: TGTGCCAGCAGTACCCCGGGACAGGGCGTGGGTGGCTACACCTTC.

The chain couples TRBV9 to TRBJ1-4; TRBD1 matches 8 bases. The CDR3 spans 15 residues. V lost 6 bases to trimming and J lost 3 bases; unmatched junction nucleotides: 7. CDR1 SGDLS and CDR2 YYNGEE come from the germline V gene. For the CDR3, the DNA is TGTGCCAGCACCGCAGGGGGCTCGGCTAATGAAAAACTGTTTTTT. Translated, it gives CASTAGGSANEKLFF. Filled out from reference TRBV9 and TRBJ1-4, the complete variable domain reads DSGVTQTPKHLITATGQRVTLRCSPRSGDLSVYWYQQSLDQGLQFLIQYYNGEERAKGNILERFSAQQFPDLHSELNLSSLELGDSALYFCASTAGGSANEKLFFGSGTQLSVL.